This passage covers 7 T cell receptor beta chains from one sample sequenced in a study of early stage breast cancer tumors. Produced via immunoSEQ multiplex PCR; TCRdb's table is partial and in-frame only. The table records 30,000 to 35,000 clones, roughly 77% of them present only once. The sample consisted of blood. These receptors were taken from a person aged 40 to 49 with breast cancer.

The J gene is TRBJ2-1, the V gene TRBV4-1; D may be TRBD1 or TRBD2 (5 bases each). Trimming left V 4 bases short and J 4 bases short, with 17 bases between. The CDR3 runs 16 residues. The germline gives CDR1 MGHRA, CDR2 YSYEKL. The CDR3 is CASSPSPGTEYNEQFF. DNA for the CDR3: TGCGCCAGCAGCCCCAGCCCGGGGACGGAATACAATGAGCAGTTCTTC.

V usage is TRBV4-1 and J usage is TRBJ2-1; D not resolved. Between the trimmed V and J ends, which lost 1 base and 0 bases, there was a span of 13 bases. CDR3 length: 17 amino acids. The germline CDR1 and CDR2 sequences are MGHRA and YSYEKL. CDR3 sequence reads: CASSQVFLRSSYNEQFF. The CDR3 nucleotides are TGCGCCAGCAGCCAAGTTTTCCTCCGAAGCTCCTACAATGAGCAGTTCTTC.

V is TRBV7-9 and J is TRBJ2-5, with 7 positions matching TRBD1. Trimming cost V 5 bases and J 4 bases; bases outside gene matches: 7. The CDR3 covers 14 residues. Germline-derived CDR1 and CDR2 are SEHNR and FQNEAQ (reference sequence). DNA for the CDR3: TGTGCCAGCAGCCGACAGGGCGCCGGAGAGACCCAGTACTTC. It yields the protein CASSRQGAGETQYF.

The CDR3 sequence: CASSYAETQYF. Here the CDR3 DNA reads TGTGCCAGCAGCTATGCGGAGACCCAGTACTTC. This chain uses TRBV14 with TRBJ2-5; D remains ambiguous. V shed 5 bases and J shed 5 bases, with 6 bases lying between them. The CDR3 consists of 11 residues. From germline, CDR1 is SGHDN and CDR2 FVKESK.

The chain uses TRBV18 and TRBJ2-1; 8 bases map to TRBD2. Unmatched junction bases numbered 7, after V lost 3 bases and J lost 6 bases. CDR1 is KGHSH, CDR2 LQKENI, per germline. CDR3 length: 15 residues. The CDR3 is CASSPPGLESNEQFF. CDR3 nucleotides: TGTGCCAGCTCACCTCCGGGACTAGAGTCCAATGAGCAGTTCTTC.

This clone has just one count. V and J are TRBV27 and TRBJ1-2, with D uncertain. V was clipped by 5 bases and J by 1 base, with 14 bases between them. Germline V gene sequence: CDR1 MNHEY, CDR2 SMNVEV (reference sequence). The CDR3 totals 15 residues. CDR3 in amino acids: CASSPSKDRNYGYTF. The CDR3 DNA is TGTGCCAGCAGTCCCAGCAAGGACCGTAACTATGGCTACACCTTC.

The chain couples TRBV4-3 to TRBJ1-4; 9 bases align to TRBD1. Unmatched junction bases numbered 6, after V lost 2 bases and J lost 8 bases. The CDR3 extends over 15 amino acids. The germline V gene has CDR1 LGHNA and CDR2 YSLEER. CDR3: CASSQFDRGNEKLFF. CDR3 coding DNA: TGCGCCAGCAGCCAATTCGACAGGGGGAACGAAAAACTGTTTTTT.